This entry lists 5 T cell receptor beta chains sequenced from one sample in a study of CD8 T cells in Susac syndrome. RNA in amounts of roughly 0.5 to 1 ug was reverse transcribed with random hexamers. TCRdb recomputed calls from the immunoSEQ multiplex PCR reads with MiXCR, one row per CDR3 protein. Among 70,000 to 75,000 distinct CDR3 sequences listed, 93% were seen once. Sequencing was performed on CD4+ T cells from PBMCs. Receptor source: a human donor with Susac syndrome.

The table lists this clonotype with a count of one. The genes are TRBV5-1 and TRBJ2-3; D is perhaps TRBD2 (6 bases). Germline V gives CDR1 SGHRS, CDR2 YFSETQ. CDR3 length equals 14 residues. V lost 4 bases and J 6 bases, leaving 15 bases between the germline ends. The DNA of the CDR3 is TGCGCCAGCAGCCCATCAACGGGGACTGATACGCAGTATTTT. Translating it yields CASSPSTGTDTQYF.

The rearrangement joins TRBV5-6 to TRBJ2-7, with TRBD1 matching 8 bases. CDR1 and CDR2 (germline): SGHDT, YYEEEE. Trimming took 5 bases from V and 9 from J; bases not matched to a gene: 10. This CDR3 comprises 13 residues. The CDR3 DNA sequence: TGTGCCAGCAGTCACAGACAGGGACAGGTGCAGTACTTC. It translates to CASSHRQGQVQYF.

The genes are TRBV7-3 and TRBJ2-2; D is undetermined. V was shortened by 4 bases and J by 6 bases, with 12 bases between the two germline ends. From germline, CDR1 is SGHTA and CDR2 FQGTGA. The CDR3 is 14 residues long. CDR3 in DNA: TGTGCCAGCAGCTCTGGGGTTGGGCCCGGGGAGCTGTTTTTT. Encoded protein: CASSSGVGPGELFF.

This clonotype was observed once. The V and J genes are TRBV20-1 and TRBJ2-7, with 9 bases that match TRBD1. Germline loops: CDR1 DFQATT, CDR2 SNEGSKA (reference sequence). The CDR3 loop spans 15 amino acids. Trimming removed 1 base from V and 3 bases from J; junction bases left unmatched: 7. The DNA of the CDR3 is TGCAGTGCTAGAGGGGGACAGGGAGTGAACTACGAGCAGTACTTC. This translates into CSARGGQGVNYEQYF.

The chain employs TRBV11-2 and TRBJ1-1; TRBD1 matches at 9 bases. Germline CDR1 reads SGHAT; CDR2 reads FQNNGV. CDR3 length: 16 amino acids. The trim removed 5 bases at V and 0 bases at J, leaving 7 bases unmatched. The CDR3 region is CASSAVQGALNTEAFF. The CDR3 nucleotides are TGTGCCAGCAGCGCCGTACAGGGGGCACTGAACACTGAAGCTTTCTTT.